The rows below give T cell receptor beta chains drawn from one sample of a study of blood T cells in healthy people across ages. TCRdb called the 5' RACE reads again in MiXCR, with one record for every CDR3 protein. The sample lists about 930,000 distinct CDR3 sequences; roughly 28% were seen once. The same sample was also studied in work on T cells of mothers and their children.

The sample taken for sequencing was blood. These receptors came from a woman in her thirties or forties in good health. The CDR3 runs from the conserved cysteine through the conserved F or W. Fields, in order: D gene, V gene, CDR3 length, clone size, J gene, CDR3 DNA, CDR3 protein. The D gene is left open where the match is weak. The size entry is marked missing in some rows and otherwise reads once, few, many or a size class.

D gene: -
V gene: TRBV20-1
CDR3 length: 15
clone size: -
J gene: TRBJ2-7
CDR3 DNA: TGCAGTGCTCCGTCGAGGGCGCCGAGCTCCTACGAGCAGTACTTC
CDR3 protein: CSAPSRAPSSYEQYF

D gene: TRBD2
V gene: TRBV7-2
CDR3 length: 19
clone size: few
J gene: TRBJ2-3
CDR3 DNA: TGTGCCAGCAGCTCTGTAGCGGGGGGGCTCGGATTTAGCACAGATACGCAGTATTTT
CDR3 protein: CASSSVAGGLGFSTDTQYF

D gene: TRBD1
V gene: TRBV10-3
CDR3 length: 13
clone size: many
J gene: TRBJ2-7
CDR3 DNA: TGTGCCATCAGTGGGGGACAGGGCAACGAGCAGTACTTC
CDR3 protein: CAISGGQGNEQYF

D gene: -
V gene: TRBV12-3/TRBV12-4
CDR3 length: 14
clone size: few
J gene: TRBJ1-2
CDR3 DNA: TGTGCCAGCAGTTTGTACCCGTTTAACTATGGCTACACCTTC
CDR3 protein: CASSLYPFNYGYTF

D gene: -
V gene: TRBV21-1
CDR3 length: 15
clone size: -
J gene: TRBJ1-5
CDR3 DNA: TGTGCCAGCAGCAAAAATACAGGGGGCCATCAGCCCCAGCATTTT
CDR3 protein: CASSKNTGGHQPQHF

D gene: TRBD1
V gene: TRBV27
CDR3 length: 15
clone size: -
J gene: TRBJ2-2
CDR3 DNA: TGTGCCAGCAGTTACGACAGGGGAGGCACCGGGGAGCTGTTTTTT
CDR3 protein: CASSYDRGGTGELFF

D gene: -
V gene: TRBV6-5
CDR3 length: 11
clone size: -
J gene: TRBJ2-7
CDR3 DNA: TGTGCCAGCAGTTCTTGGTACGAGCAGTACTTC
CDR3 protein: CASSSWYEQYF

D gene: TRBD1
V gene: TRBV9
CDR3 length: 16
clone size: few
J gene: TRBJ1-1
CDR3 DNA: TGTGCCAGCAGCGTCGGGACAGGGTGGGGGCACACTGAAGCTTTCTTT
CDR3 protein: CASSVGTGWGHTEAFF

D gene: -
V gene: TRBV10-3
CDR3 length: 14
clone size: many
J gene: TRBJ2-7
CDR3 DNA: TGTGCCATCAGTGAGTCGGGAGGTTCCCACGAGCAGTACTTC
CDR3 protein: CAISESGGSHEQYF

D gene: TRBD1
V gene: TRBV28
CDR3 length: 15
clone size: -
J gene: TRBJ1-4
CDR3 DNA: TGTGCCAGCAGTAGCGGACAGGGAGGGAATGAAAAACTGTTTTTT
CDR3 protein: CASSSGQGGNEKLFF

D gene: -
V gene: TRBV7-7
CDR3 length: 13
clone size: -
J gene: TRBJ2-1
CDR3 DNA: TGTGCTAGCAGCTTAGGTTCGAGCCCTGAGCAGTTCTTC
CDR3 protein: CASSLGSSPEQFF

D gene: -
V gene: TRBV7-3
CDR3 length: 14
clone size: few
J gene: TRBJ2-1
CDR3 DNA: TGTGCCAGCAGCTCCCGGGGGCCTTACAATGAGCAGTTCTTC
CDR3 protein: CASSSRGPYNEQFF

D gene: -
V gene: TRBV7-8
CDR3 length: 14
clone size: -
J gene: TRBJ1-4
CDR3 DNA: TGTGCCAGCAGCTCCGAAGTCTCGAGTGAAAAGCTGTTTTTT
CDR3 protein: CASSSEVSSEKLFF

D gene: TRBD1
V gene: TRBV5-1
CDR3 length: 14
clone size: few
J gene: TRBJ2-7
CDR3 DNA: TGCGCCAGCCGAGTGGGACAGAGCTCCTACGAGCAGTACTTC
CDR3 protein: CASRVGQSSYEQYF

D gene: -
V gene: TRBV19
CDR3 length: 16
clone size: -
J gene: TRBJ1-5
CDR3 DNA: TGTGCCAGTAGTATAGATCCAGGGGCGGACAATCAGCCCCAGCATTTT
CDR3 protein: CASSIDPGADNQPQHF

D gene: -
V gene: TRBV20-1
CDR3 length: 16
clone size: few
J gene: TRBJ2-2
CDR3 DNA: TGCAGTGCCCCCCCCCGGCAGGGCGGTAGCACCGGGGAGCTGTTTTTT
CDR3 protein: CSAPPRQGGSTGELFF

D gene: -
V gene: TRBV9
CDR3 length: 14
clone size: -
J gene: TRBJ1-1
CDR3 DNA: TGTGCCAGCAGCCCGCGATGGGGGGCCACTGAAGCTTTCTTT
CDR3 protein: CASSPRWGATEAFF

D gene: TRBD1
V gene: TRBV7-7
CDR3 length: 16
clone size: -
J gene: TRBJ2-5
CDR3 DNA: TGTGCTAGCAGCTTAGTACGGGGACAGGGGGTGGAGACCCAGTACTTC
CDR3 protein: CASSLVRGQGVETQYF

D gene: TRBD1
V gene: TRBV7-2
CDR3 length: 14
clone size: -
J gene: TRBJ1-2
CDR3 DNA: TGTGCCAGCAACACCCACAGGGGGGAGGGCGGCTACACCTTC
CDR3 protein: CASNTHRGEGGYTF

D gene: -
V gene: TRBV4-3
CDR3 length: 16
clone size: many
J gene: TRBJ2-1
CDR3 DNA: TGCGCCAGCAGCCAAGATCTAGGGGGGTCCTACAATGAGCAGTTCTTC
CDR3 protein: CASSQDLGGSYNEQFF

D gene: TRBD2
V gene: TRBV24-1
CDR3 length: 16
clone size: -
J gene: TRBJ2-2
CDR3 DNA: TGTGCCACCAGTGATTTCAAGCGGGGCAACACCGGGGAGCTGTTTTTT
CDR3 protein: CATSDFKRGNTGELFF

D gene: -
V gene: TRBV10-3
CDR3 length: 18
clone size: -
J gene: TRBJ1-1
CDR3 DNA: TGTGCCATCGGCCCCGAAGGTGGGTGGCGTGGGATGAACACTGAAGCTTTCTTT
CDR3 protein: CAIGPEGGWRGMNTEAFF

D gene: -
V gene: TRBV29-1
CDR3 length: 15
clone size: -
J gene: TRBJ1-1
CDR3 DNA: TGCAGCGTTGAGGCAGGGGTAAACCCAAACACTGAAGCTTTCTTT
CDR3 protein: CSVEAGVNPNTEAFF

D gene: -
V gene: TRBV11-2
CDR3 length: 14
clone size: -
J gene: TRBJ1-2
CDR3 DNA: TGTGCCTGCAGCTTAGAAAACAGTCTCTATGGCTACACCTTC
CDR3 protein: CACSLENSLYGYTF

D gene: TRBD2
V gene: TRBV20-1
CDR3 length: 15
clone size: -
J gene: TRBJ2-7
CDR3 DNA: TGCAGTGCTAGAGATGGCGGGACTAGGGATTACGAGCAGTACTTC
CDR3 protein: CSARDGGTRDYEQYF

D gene: -
V gene: TRBV20-1
CDR3 length: 13
clone size: many
J gene: TRBJ2-3
CDR3 DNA: TGCAGTGCTAGCATACCAGGCACAGATACGCAGTATTTT
CDR3 protein: CSASIPGTDTQYF

D gene: -
V gene: TRBV28
CDR3 length: 15
clone size: -
J gene: TRBJ1-6
CDR3 DNA: TGTGCCAGCAGTTTGGCCACAGGGACGGGGTCACCCCTCCACTTT
CDR3 protein: CASSLATGTGSPLHF

D gene: -
V gene: TRBV6-1
CDR3 length: 13
clone size: many
J gene: TRBJ2-7
CDR3 DNA: TGTGCCAGCAGAGCGGGTCCTTGGAACGAGCAGTACTTC
CDR3 protein: CASRAGPWNEQYF

D gene: TRBD2
V gene: TRBV20-1
CDR3 length: 16
clone size: few
J gene: TRBJ2-1
CDR3 DNA: TGCAGTGCCACCCCCCGGGGGGGCTTGTCCTACAATGAGCAGTTCTTC
CDR3 protein: CSATPRGGLSYNEQFF

D gene: -
V gene: TRBV9
CDR3 length: 14
clone size: -
J gene: TRBJ2-1
CDR3 DNA: TGTGCCAGCAGCGTAGTAGGGGGGTCGGATGAGCAGTTCTTC
CDR3 protein: CASSVVGGSDEQFF

D gene: -
V gene: TRBV27
CDR3 length: 15
clone size: few
J gene: TRBJ1-2
CDR3 DNA: TGTGCCAGCAGTCCCTCGCGGAGGAAGAACTATGGCTACACCTTC
CDR3 protein: CASSPSRRKNYGYTF

D gene: -
V gene: TRBV4-1
CDR3 length: 18
clone size: few
J gene: TRBJ1-2
CDR3 DNA: TGCGCCAGCAGCCAATTCGGGCAACCTTTCCGGGCTAACTATGGCTACACCTTC
CDR3 protein: CASSQFGQPFRANYGYTF

D gene: -
V gene: TRBV6-2/TRBV6-3
CDR3 length: 14
clone size: many
J gene: TRBJ1-1
CDR3 DNA: TGTGCCAGCATCAACGGACACTCGAACACTGAAGCTTTCTTT
CDR3 protein: CASINGHSNTEAFF

D gene: TRBD1
V gene: TRBV24-1
CDR3 length: 15
clone size: -
J gene: TRBJ2-1
CDR3 DNA: TGTGCCACCCGATCCGGGACAGGGGTTTCCAATGAGCAGTTCTTC
CDR3 protein: CATRSGTGVSNEQFF

D gene: -
V gene: TRBV2
CDR3 length: 12
clone size: -
J gene: TRBJ2-2
CDR3 DNA: TGTGCCAGCGACAAGAACACCGGGGAGCTGTTTTTT
CDR3 protein: CASDKNTGELFF

D gene: -
V gene: TRBV7-2
CDR3 length: 12
clone size: many
J gene: TRBJ1-2
CDR3 DNA: TGTGCCAGCAGATCCCTCGAGGATGGCTACACCTTC
CDR3 protein: CASRSLEDGYTF

D gene: -
V gene: TRBV29-1
CDR3 length: 14
clone size: many
J gene: TRBJ2-7
CDR3 DNA: TGCAGCGTTGAAGATGGCGAGGTTACCTACGAGCAGTACTTC
CDR3 protein: CSVEDGEVTYEQYF

D gene: TRBD2
V gene: TRBV12-3/TRBV12-4
CDR3 length: 14
clone size: many
J gene: TRBJ2-7
CDR3 DNA: TGTGCCAGCAGCGACGGGGGGGGGCGCTACGAGCAGTACTTC
CDR3 protein: CASSDGGGRYEQYF

D gene: TRBD2
V gene: TRBV20-1
CDR3 length: 16
clone size: many
J gene: TRBJ2-1
CDR3 DNA: TGCAGTGCTAGAGATTCGGGACTAGCGGGGGAGGGGGAGCAGTTCTTC
CDR3 protein: CSARDSGLAGEGEQFF

D gene: TRBD1
V gene: TRBV27
CDR3 length: 17
clone size: few
J gene: TRBJ1-4
CDR3 DNA: TGTGCCAGCAGTCCAACGGGACAGGGTCCAACTAATGAAAAACTGTTTTTT
CDR3 protein: CASSPTGQGPTNEKLFF

D gene: -
V gene: TRBV28
CDR3 length: 16
clone size: -
J gene: TRBJ1-4
CDR3 DNA: TGTGCCATCAGAGACAGGAAGCGTTCTTTAGGGGAAAAACTGTTTTTT
CDR3 protein: CAIRDRKRSLGEKLFF

D gene: -
V gene: TRBV4-1
CDR3 length: 13
clone size: few
J gene: TRBJ1-6
CDR3 DNA: TGCGCCAGCAGCCAAGAAGGGCTCTCACCCCTCCACTTT
CDR3 protein: CASSQEGLSPLHF

D gene: -
V gene: TRBV28
CDR3 length: 15
clone size: -
J gene: TRBJ2-7
CDR3 DNA: TGTGCCAGCAGTTCAACAGGGAAGCTCGGCTACGAGCAGTACTTC
CDR3 protein: CASSSTGKLGYEQYF

D gene: TRBD1
V gene: TRBV29-1
CDR3 length: 15
clone size: -
J gene: TRBJ2-2
CDR3 DNA: TGCAGCGTTGAATTAGGGGACAGCTTTACCGGGGAGCTGTTTTTT
CDR3 protein: CSVELGDSFTGELFF

D gene: TRBD2
V gene: TRBV6-1
CDR3 length: 18
clone size: -
J gene: TRBJ2-3
CDR3 DNA: TGTGCCAGCGCGGCGGGACTAGCGGGGAGGTATAGCACAGATACGCAGTATTTT
CDR3 protein: CASAAGLAGRYSTDTQYF

D gene: -
V gene: TRBV11-2
CDR3 length: 13
clone size: few
J gene: TRBJ2-5
CDR3 DNA: TGTGCCAGCAGCCCCCCGGGACGAGAGACCCAGTACTTC
CDR3 protein: CASSPPGRETQYF

D gene: TRBD1
V gene: TRBV28
CDR3 length: 18
clone size: few
J gene: TRBJ1-5
CDR3 DNA: TGTGCCAGCAGTTTAGTCCCCTGGGGCAGGGGGCATGGTCAGCCCCAGCATTTT
CDR3 protein: CASSLVPWGRGHGQPQHF

D gene: -
V gene: TRBV20-1
CDR3 length: 16
clone size: few
J gene: TRBJ1-4
CDR3 DNA: TGCAGTGCTAGTGACGAGACAGTTGCAACTAATGAAAAACTGTTTTTT
CDR3 protein: CSASDETVATNEKLFF

D gene: TRBD1
V gene: TRBV20-1
CDR3 length: 15
clone size: -
J gene: TRBJ2-1
CDR3 DNA: TGCAGTGCTAGAGATGAACAGGGGTACTACAATGAGCAGTTCTTC
CDR3 protein: CSARDEQGYYNEQFF

D gene: -
V gene: TRBV20-1
CDR3 length: 15
clone size: many
J gene: TRBJ2-1
CDR3 DNA: TGCAGTGCTAGAGAAGTAGGTGGGTTTAGGAATGAGCAGTTCTTC
CDR3 protein: CSAREVGGFRNEQFF

D gene: TRBD1
V gene: TRBV24-1
CDR3 length: 16
clone size: many
J gene: TRBJ2-1
CDR3 DNA: TGTGCCACCAGTGGGCCGGACAGGGGATCCTACAATGAGCAGTTCTTC
CDR3 protein: CATSGPDRGSYNEQFF